Reported below is one TCR beta chain. Its antigen remains unidentified. The record originates from a study of blood T cells in healthy people across ages. Together with a sample-barcoded 5' primer, a J-beta primer mix was included in a second PCR lasting about 7 to 11 cycles. Every cDNA molecule bore a tag from a template-switch adaptor containing 12 random nucleotides. TCRdb reprocessed the 5' RACE reads with MiXCR, giving one entry per CDR3 protein. Of about 1.4 million distinct CDR3 sequences in the sample, around 55% were seen once. The CDR3 is 12 residues long. The V gene end was trimmed by 4 bases and the J gene end by 6 bases; junction bases not matched to a gene: 2. CDR1 and CDR2 from the germline V gene are MGHDK and SYGVNS. Study conclusions and caveats: Diversity was higher, and naive CD4+ cells more numerous, in long-lived donors than in aged donors.

The V gene is TRBV25-1, the J gene TRBJ2-7, with 8 bases matching TRBD2. The specimen sequenced was blood. This clonotype was obtained from a man between 18 and 35 years old in good health. The CDR3 DNA is TGTGCCAGCAGTGTGACTAGCGCCGAGCAGTACTTC. Translating it yields CASSVTSAEQYF.